The clone carrying this TCR beta chain has only one observation. What it binds is not known. These data are taken from a study of radiotherapy plus CTLA-4 blockade in lung cancer. Sequenced by immunoSEQ multiplex PCR; TCRdb stores in-frame clones only, minus some. The data show 70,000 to 85,000 clones, with over 65% seen just once and more than 8% held by the top ten. Notes on the study in general: Interferon-beta and early blood T cell clone dynamics reportedly predicted response best.

This sequence was found in a human donor with non-small cell lung cancer whose response to radiotherapy plus ipilimumab could not be evaluated. The source was peripheral blood, collected from a patient treated with radiotherapy plus ipilimumab.

This chain's CDR3 is CASSPYLFEGGYNEQFF. The CDR3 DNA sequence: TGCGCCAGCAGCCCCTATCTCTTCGAGGGGGGGTACAATGAGCAGTTCTTC. This sequence joins TRBV4-1 and TRBJ2-1, with TRBD2 as a possible D gene (7 bases). This CDR3 has 17 amino acids. Germline V gene data show CDR1 as MGHRA and CDR2 as YSYEKL. Trimming stripped 4 bases from V and 4 bases from J, with 20 bases between.